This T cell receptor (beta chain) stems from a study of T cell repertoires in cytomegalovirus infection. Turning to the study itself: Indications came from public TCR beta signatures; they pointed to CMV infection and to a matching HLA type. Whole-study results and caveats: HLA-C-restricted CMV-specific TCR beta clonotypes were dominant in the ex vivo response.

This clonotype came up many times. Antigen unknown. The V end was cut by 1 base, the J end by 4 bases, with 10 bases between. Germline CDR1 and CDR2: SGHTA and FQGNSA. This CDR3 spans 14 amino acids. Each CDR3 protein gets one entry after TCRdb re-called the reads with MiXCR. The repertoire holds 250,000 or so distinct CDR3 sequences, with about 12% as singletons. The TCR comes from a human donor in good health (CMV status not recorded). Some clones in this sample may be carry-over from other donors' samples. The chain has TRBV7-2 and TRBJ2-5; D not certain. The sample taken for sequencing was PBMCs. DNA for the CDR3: TGTGCCAGCAGCTTAGAGTCCAGCTCAGAGACCCAGTACTTC. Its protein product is CASSLESSSETQYF.